This is a list of T cell receptor beta chains from one sample in a study of CD8 T cells in Susac syndrome. MiXCR, run by TCRdb on the immunoSEQ multiplex PCR reads, gives a single entry per CDR3 protein. In the table there are approximately 160,000 distinct CDR3 sequences, 94% of which are singletons. Input material: CD4+ T cells from PBMCs. These receptors originate from a human donor with multiple sclerosis. Both conserved end residues are part of each CDR3. D genes are given only for firm matches. Size tells how often a clone was seen (once, few, many) or the class of an expanded clone, and some rows leave it out.

j_call,clone_size,d_call,v_call,cdr3_nt,cdr3_aa
TRBJ2-2,once,TRBD1,TRBV29-1,TGCGGCGTAAGAACGTCGACCGGGACAGGGAACACCGGGGAGCTGTTTTTT,CGVRTSTGTGNTGELFF
TRBJ1-5,NA,TRBD1,TRBV19,TGTGCCAGTAGTAACTCCCGGGACAGGGGCAGTCAGCCCCAGCATTTT,CASSNSRDRGSQPQHF
TRBJ1-1,NA,NA,TRBV3-1,TGTGCCAGTCGCCTTTCTACAGGGGAAGCTTTCTTT,CASRLSTGEAFF
TRBJ1-2,NA,NA,TRBV28,TGTGCCAGCACCGGGACACCAGCTAACTATGGCTACACCTTC,CASTGTPANYGYTF
TRBJ2-5,NA,TRBD1,TRBV5-8,TGTGCCAGCAGCTTGTCTACAGGGGGGAGAGAGACCCAGTACTTC,CASSLSTGGRETQYF
TRBJ2-5,NA,NA,TRBV5-1,TGCGCCAGCAGCCCGGAAGAACTCGGGGCCCAGTACTTC,CASSPEELGAQYF
TRBJ1-5,NA,NA,TRBV2,TGTGCCAGCAGTGATCCGGCGACCGGTCAGCCCCAGCATTTT,CASSDPATGQPQHF
TRBJ2-7,NA,TRBD1,TRBV18,TGTGCCAGCTCACCACCGTGGGACAGGGATGGCGAGCAGTACTTC,CASSPPWDRDGEQYF
TRBJ1-2,NA,TRBD1,TRBV5-1,TGCGCCAGCAGCTTATCGACAGGGGAGTCCCGGGGCTACACCTTC,CASSLSTGESRGYTF
TRBJ1-2,NA,NA,TRBV28,TGTGCCAGCAGCTATCCCTATGGCTACACCTTC,CASSYPYGYTF
TRBJ2-3,NA,NA,TRBV29-1,TGCAGCGTTGCGCCGGGATCAGATACGCAGTATTTT,CSVAPGSDTQYF
TRBJ2-7,NA,NA,TRBV4-3,TGCGCCAGCAGCCAACAGATTCCGGGACTCGGGTCCTACGAGCAGTACTTC,CASSQQIPGLGSYEQYF
TRBJ2-7,NA,NA,TRBV7-9,TGTGCCAGCAGCTCCCCGGGCTATATCTACGAGCAGTACTTC,CASSSPGYIYEQYF
TRBJ1-2,NA,NA,TRBV5-1,TGCGCCAGCAGCCCACTGGAAACGTCCTATGGCTACACCTTC,CASSPLETSYGYTF
TRBJ1-1,once,NA,TRBV24-1,TGTGCCACCAGTGACCTAGGTTATGACGCTTTCTTT,CATSDLGYDAFF
TRBJ2-7,few,NA,TRBV28,TGTGCCAGCAGTTTGAGCCCTACCTACGAGCAGTACTTC,CASSLSPTYEQYF
TRBJ2-3,NA,NA,TRBV2,TGTGCCAGCAGTGTGCTGGAGGGTACTATGGATACGCAGTATTTT,CASSVLEGTMDTQYF
TRBJ1-1,NA,NA,TRBV30,TGTGCCTGGAACAGGGTGAACACTGAAGCTTTCTTT,CAWNRVNTEAFF
TRBJ2-7,NA,NA,TRBV9,TGTGCCAGCAGCCCTAACAATCTAGCGTACGAGCAGTACTTC,CASSPNNLAYEQYF
TRBJ1-1,NA,NA,TRBV4-1,TGCGCCAGCAGCTGGGTAGAGGAAAGGGGCACTGAAGCTTTCTTT,CASSWVEERGTEAFF
TRBJ2-5,NA,TRBD2,TRBV10-3,TGTGCCATCAGTCTAGGGGCGGGAGGAGAGACCCAGTACTTC,CAISLGAGGETQYF
TRBJ2-1,NA,NA,TRBV15,TGTGCCACCAGCCTACATATTTACAATGAGCAGTTCTTC,CATSLHIYNEQFF
TRBJ1-1,NA,TRBD1,TRBV12-3/TRBV12-4,TGTGCCAGCAGTTCTACAGGGGGCACTGAAGCTTTCTTT,CASSSTGGTEAFF
TRBJ2-1,NA,TRBD1,TRBV27,TGTGCCAGCAGCGGGACAGTCTACAATGAGCAGTTCTTC,CASSGTVYNEQFF
TRBJ2-7,NA,TRBD2,TRBV27,TGTGCCAGCAGATCTCCTAGCGGGAGTAGGTCCTACGAGCAGTACTTC,CASRSPSGSRSYEQYF
TRBJ1-3,once,NA,TRBV5-4,TGTGCCAGCAGCCCGGACACGAACTCTGGAAACACCATATATTTT,CASSPDTNSGNTIYF
TRBJ1-2,NA,NA,TRBV11-2,TGTGCCAGCAGCTTAGATGGGGGCGGAGATGGCTACACCTTC,CASSLDGGGDGYTF
TRBJ2-2,NA,NA,TRBV9,TGTGCCAGCAGCGTAGGAGGTAGAACCGGGGAGCTGTTTTTT,CASSVGGRTGELFF
TRBJ1-5,NA,TRBD1,TRBV7-2,TGTGCCAGCAGCTGGGGGACAGTCCCCTCGCCCCAGCATTTT,CASSWGTVPSPQHF
TRBJ2-4,NA,NA,TRBV20-1,TGCAGTGCTCCAGGGAGAATAGCCAAAAACATTCAGTACTTC,CSAPGRIAKNIQYF
TRBJ2-7,NA,TRBD1,TRBV6-5,TGTGCCAGCAGTTACGCCCCCGGGACAGGGGTGAGGTCCGAGCAGTACTTC,CASSYAPGTGVRSEQYF
TRBJ2-5,NA,NA,TRBV5-1,TGCGCCAGCAGAGGGACCACTGGAGAGACCCAGTACTTC,CASRGTTGETQYF
TRBJ2-7,NA,NA,TRBV7-8,TGTGCCAGCAGCTCGGGTTCTTCCGGGACGTCCGCCGCGGAGCAGTACTTC,CASSSGSSGTSAAEQYF
TRBJ2-7,NA,NA,TRBV7-2,TGTGCCAGCAGCTTAGCGGGAGGCACCTACGAGCAGTACTTC,CASSLAGGTYEQYF
TRBJ1-1,NA,NA,TRBV19,TGTGCCAGTAGTATAGCCCGGGGATCGGCTGAAGCTTTCTTT,CASSIARGSAEAFF
TRBJ2-2,NA,TRBD2,TRBV5-1,TGCGCCAGCAGCACCCCGGGACTAGCGGTGAACACCGGGGAGCTGTTTTTT,CASSTPGLAVNTGELFF
TRBJ2-6,NA,NA,TRBV28,TGTGCCAGTCGGGACACCTTCCCTTCTCTGGGTGCCAACGTCCTGACTTTC,CASRDTFPSLGANVLTF
TRBJ2-7,NA,TRBD2,TRBV5-4,TGTGCCAGCAATGGGGGTAGCGGGAGGAGTGGCGAGCAGTACTTC,CASNGGSGRSGEQYF
TRBJ2-1,NA,NA,TRBV19,TGTGCCAGTAGCGAGCGGAGATACAATGAGCAGTTCTTC,CASSERRYNEQFF
TRBJ1-1,NA,TRBD1,TRBV7-9,TGTGCCAGCAGCCGGTTCCGACAGGGGGAAGCTTTCTTT,CASSRFRQGEAFF
TRBJ1-2,NA,NA,TRBV28,TGTGCCAGCTCTGGGGCGCCCTCGGGGGAGTATGGCTACACCTTC,CASSGAPSGEYGYTF
TRBJ2-2,NA,NA,TRBV12-3/TRBV12-4,TGTGCCAGCAAGACTCCGGGAAGGAACACCGGGGAGCTGTTTTTT,CASKTPGRNTGELFF
TRBJ2-2,NA,NA,TRBV24-1,TGTGCCACCAGTGACAGCGGTACGAACACCGGGGAGCTGTTTTTT,CATSDSGTNTGELFF
TRBJ1-1,NA,NA,TRBV6-5,TGTGCCAGCAGTTACTACAGAGGGGGAACTGAAGCTTTCTTT,CASSYYRGGTEAFF
TRBJ1-4,NA,NA,TRBV30,TGTGCCTGGAGTCTTGGACTCTCGGCGAATGAAAAACTGTTTTTT,CAWSLGLSANEKLFF
TRBJ2-1,NA,TRBD1,TRBV5-1,TGCGCCAGCAGCCGCGGGACAGGGGGGGATGAGCAGTTCTTC,CASSRGTGGDEQFF
TRBJ2-5,NA,NA,TRBV20-1,TGCAGTGCTAGCCCCCCAGGATTCCAAGAGACCCAGTACTTC,CSASPPGFQETQYF
TRBJ1-1,NA,NA,TRBV12-3/TRBV12-4,TGTGCCAGCAGTTTAGGGTCAGTAAACACTGAAGCTTTCTTT,CASSLGSVNTEAFF
TRBJ1-1,NA,TRBD1,TRBV29-1,TGCAGCGTTGAGGAGGGGGCCCTGAACACTGAAGCTTTCTTT,CSVEEGALNTEAFF
TRBJ2-2,NA,NA,TRBV4-1,TGCGCCAGCAGCCAAGCTCTGTCGGCGGAAAACACCGGGGAGCTGTTTTTT,CASSQALSAENTGELFF
TRBJ2-3,NA,TRBD1,TRBV29-1,TGCAGCGTTGAAGTACGACGGACAGGGCCAGATACGCAGTATTTT,CSVEVRRTGPDTQYF
TRBJ2-2,NA,TRBD2,TRBV9,TGTGCCAGCAGCGTAAGGCGGGAGTCGGCCGGGGAGCTGTTTTTT,CASSVRRESAGELFF
TRBJ2-7,NA,NA,TRBV11-1,TGTGCCAGCAGCGAGCGAAAACTTCGGGGTCGCCACGAGCAGTACTTC,CASSERKLRGRHEQYF
TRBJ2-5,once,TRBD1,TRBV10-3,TGTGCCATCAGTGATGCAGGGGACAGGGCGGCGACCCAGTACTTC,CAISDAGDRAATQYF
TRBJ1-2,NA,NA,TRBV6-6,TGTGCCAGCAGTTACGCGGGGGCGCAAGGCTACACCTTC,CASSYAGAQGYTF